This passage covers 31 T cell receptor beta chains from one sample sequenced in a study of post-analysis software for immune sequencing data. Their recognized antigens are unknown. Study-wide findings and caveats: Roughly 5 TRBV segments (TRBV5-6, TRBV5-1 and TRBV20-1 among them) occurred more frequently in patients than in controls.

The authors incorporated unique molecular identifiers into the TCR beta cDNA libraries. TCRdb reanalysed the PCR reads using MiXCR and keeps one entry per CDR3 protein. Counted here are more than 350,000 distinct CDR3 sequences, less than 40% occurring once; the ten biggest clones make up 6.5% to 8%. Sequenced material: blood. Receptor source: a girl aged 2 to 9 with multiple sclerosis.

The rearrangement uses TRBV27 and TRBJ2-7; 8 nucleotides agree with TRBD1. Germline V CDR1 and CDR2: MNHEY, SMNVEV (reference sequence). With 6 bases clipped from V and 2 bases from J, the junction kept 3 bases outside the gene matches. This CDR3 spans 13 amino acids. The CDR3 loop is CASRRTGTYEQYF. The DNA of the CDR3 is TGTGCCAGCAGGCGGACAGGGACCTACGAGCAGTACTTC.

This clonotype came up a few times. The chain employs TRBV7-2 and TRBJ2-6; D may be TRBD1 (7 bases). CDR1 and CDR2 from the germline V gene are SGHTA and FQGNSA. The CDR3 is 14 residues long. Trimming stripped 5 bases from V and 12 bases from J, with 17 bases between. CDR3 nucleotides: TGTGCCAGCAGCCCCAGGGGGACTGACGGCGTCCTGACTTTC. It codes for CASSPRGTDGVLTF.

Here the CDR3 reads CSARQGNTEAFF. In DNA form, the CDR3 reads TGCAGTGCTAGACAGGGGAACACTGAAGCTTTCTTT. V and J are TRBV20-1 and TRBJ1-1, with D perhaps matching TRBD1 (5 bases). This CDR3 has 12 amino acids. Germline CDR1 DFQATT, CDR2 SNEGSKA (reference sequence). V lost 2 bases and J lost 1, with 5 bases in between.

The genes are TRBV29-1 and TRBJ2-7, with D possibly being TRBD1 (5 bases). The germline V and J ends were trimmed by 0 bases and 3 bases, with 15 bases remaining between them. The CDR3 has 15 residues. The germline V gene has CDR1 SQVTM and CDR2 ANQGSEA. The CDR3 bases are TGCAGCGTTGAAGACCGCGCAGGGCTTAGCTACGAGCAGTACTTC. This sequence encodes CSVEDRAGLSYEQYF.

This clonotype was recorded a few times. The chain links TRBV7-8 to TRBJ1-2; D gene unclear. Germline V gene sequence: CDR1 SGHVS, CDR2 FQNEAQ. The CDR3 runs 15 residues. Trimming took 8 bases from V and 4 from J, leaving 20 bases between them. The chain's CDR3 is CASGPNALRSYGYTF. CDR3 DNA: TGTGCCAGCGGACCTAATGCCCTAAGGTCCTATGGCTACACCTTC.

V usage is TRBV20-1 and J usage is TRBJ1-2; D unclear. CDR3 length equals 15 residues. CDR1 DFQATT and CDR2 SNEGSKA come from the germline V gene (reference sequence). Trimming stripped 0 bases from V and 3 bases from J, with 14 bases between. As DNA, the CDR3 is TGCAGTGCTAGAGATGAGCGGGTTTTGGACTATGGCTACACCTTC. Translation gives CSARDERVLDYGYTF.

This clonotype was seen a handful of times. The rearrangement uses TRBV7-2 and TRBJ2-1; TRBD1 aligns across 7 bases. The germline gives CDR1 SGHTA, CDR2 FQGNSA. V lost 5 bases, J lost 4 bases, and 8 bases stayed unmatched. There are 15 residues in the CDR3. The CDR3 protein is CASSPPGQPYNEQFF. The CDR3 DNA reads TGTGCCAGCAGCCCTCCGGGACAGCCTTACAATGAGCAGTTCTTC.

The chain recombines TRBV20-1 with TRBJ2-5; 11 bases align to TRBD2. The J call may be incorrect, as the DNA end agrees better with TRBJ2-7. This CDR3 spans 13 amino acids. CDR1 is DFQATT and CDR2 is SNEGSKA in the germline V gene (reference sequence). CDR3 sequence: CSARGTSGFEQYF. In DNA, the CDR3 is TGCAGTGCTAGGGGGACTAGCGGCTTCGAGCAGTACTTC.

In regard to this clonotype: This could be a read error, since a much larger clone is one nucleotide away. CDR3 sequence: CASSLGLGAQYF. CDR3 bases: TGTGCCAGCAGCCTTGGACTAGGCGCGCAGTACTTC. The chain uses TRBV6-5 and TRBJ2-7, with TRBD2 identical over 7 bases. The trim removed 6 bases at V and 9 bases at J, leaving 8 bases unmatched. This CDR3 has 12 amino acids. The germline V gene encodes CDR1 MNHEY and CDR2 SVGAGI.

This clonotype has a handful of counts. The chain joins TRBV29-1 to TRBJ2-1; 8 nucleotides match TRBD1. J lost 0 bases, V lost 0 bases, and 13 bases had no gene match. CDR3 size: 19 residues. Germline CDR1 reads SQVTM; CDR2 reads ANQGSEA. The CDR3 loop reads CSVEDLQGAAPSSYNEQFF. DNA of the CDR3: TGCAGCGTTGAAGATCTTCAGGGGGCCGCACCGAGCTCCTACAATGAGCAGTTCTTC.

This clonotype turned up a few times. This rearrangement joins TRBV5-6 to TRBJ1-1, with TRBD1 as a possible D gene (6 bases). V lost 0 bases, J lost 1 base, and 7 bases lay in between. The CDR3 contains 14 residues. Germline loops: CDR1 SGHDT, CDR2 YYEEEE. The CDR3 DNA follows: TGTGCCAGCAGCTTGGTGGGGGCGAACACTGAAGCTTTCTTT. It is translated as CASSLVGANTEAFF.

This clonotype was detected a few times. The chain links TRBV5-1 to TRBJ1-2, with D possibly being TRBD1 (5 bases). This CDR3 comprises 21 residues. The ends were cut back, 5 bases at V and 0 bases at J, with 32 bases in the middle. The germline V gene encodes CDR1 SGHRS and CDR2 YFSETQ. The CDR3: CASSPEIFWGVMTFTNYGYTF. CDR3 nucleotides: TGCGCCAGCAGTCCTGAGATCTTTTGGGGCGTAATGACTTTTACTAACTATGGCTACACCTTC.

About this clonotype: At one end, the junction sequence differs from germline, possibly due to a read error. V gene TRBV27 combines with J gene TRBJ2-7; no definite D call. The germline gives CDR1 MNHEY, CDR2 SMNVEV (reference sequence). The CDR3 extends over 13 amino acids. The CDR3 DNA reads TGTGCCGGCAGCTCAATAAGTCCCTACGAGCAGTACTTC. Translated, it gives CAGSSISPYEQYF.

Comments on this clonotype: The junction departs from germline at one end; a sequencing error may be responsible. The chain recombines TRBV5-1 with TRBJ2-1; 9 bases are a match to TRBD2. This CDR3 is built from 15 residues. CDR1 SGHRS and CDR2 YFSETQ come from the germline V gene. CDR3 sequence reads: CASSGLSGRRDEQVF. CDR3 DNA: TGCGCCAGCAGCGGCCTAAGCGGGAGGCGGGATGAGCAGGTCTTC. Drawing the rest from reference TRBV5-1 and TRBJ2-1, the complete variable domain is KAGVTQTPRYLIKTRGQQVTLSCSPISGHRSVSWYQQTPGQGLQFLFEYFSETQRNKGNFPGRFSGRQFSNSRSEMNVSTLELGDSALYLCASSGLSGRRDEQVFGPGTRLTVL.

The chain links TRBV29-1 to TRBJ1-2; D not resolved. Germline V gene data show CDR1 as SQVTM and CDR2 as ANQGSEA. This CDR3 region has 13 residues. Trimming left V 1 base short and J 6 bases short, with 12 bases between. The CDR3 bases are TGCAGCGTTGAAGGGGCCGCTCAAAATGGCTACACCTTC. This codes for CSVEGAAQNGYTF. Using reference TRBV29-1 and TRBJ1-2 for the parts outside the CDR3, the full variable domain is SAVISQKPSRDICQRGTSLTIQCQVDSQVTMMFWYRQQPGQSLTLIATANQGSEATYESGFVIDKFPISRPNLTFSTLTVSNMSPEDSSIYLCSVEGAAQNGYTFGSGTRLTVV.

This chain links TRBV7-2 with TRBJ1-2; 10 bases are a match to TRBD1. With V trimmed by 1 base and J by 5 bases, 4 bases remained unmatched. Germline-derived CDR1 and CDR2 are SGHTA and FQGNSA. The CDR3 is 15 residues long. The CDR3 sequence: CASSLVAGQGYGYTF. The CDR3 DNA sequence: TGTGCCAGCAGCTTAGTGGCGGGACAGGGGTATGGCTACACCTTC.

This clonotype has at least ten counts. The rearrangement uses TRBV14 and TRBJ1-2; D might be TRBD1 (5 bases). There are 16 residues in the CDR3. The germline V gene encodes CDR1 SGHDN and CDR2 FVKESK. Trimming took off 5 bases at V and 2 bases at J, with 18 bases between the two ends. As DNA, the CDR3 is TGTGCCAGCAGCGAGGACCGGGTCGGGGCGAACTATGGCTACACCTTC. Its protein is CASSEDRVGANYGYTF.

About this clonotype itself: One junction end disagrees with the germline gene, perhaps due to a read error. The CDR3 nucleotides read TGTGCCAGCAGATCGGGACAGTACTATGGCGACACCTTC. Protein sequence: CASRSGQYYGDTF. The chain employs TRBV9 and TRBJ1-2, with TRBD1 matching 7 bases. The CDR3 covers 13 residues. Germline values: CDR1 SGDLS, CDR2 YYNGEE.

This clonotype appeared a few times. The J gene is TRBJ2-5, the V gene TRBV28; a weak D match, TRBD2 (5 bases). The CDR3 loop spans 15 amino acids. Germline V gene data show CDR1 as MDHEN and CDR2 as SYDVKM. Trimming cost V 6 bases and J 0 bases, with 14 bases left between them. The CDR3 sequence: CASRWTDSNQETQYF. The DNA of the CDR3 is TGTGCCAGCAGATGGACGGACTCGAACCAAGAGACCCAGTACTTC.

This clonotype was seen more than once but under ten times. The gene calls are TRBV7-9 and TRBJ2-5; no clear D. Near its end, the DNA agrees better with TRBJ2-7, so the J call may be wrong. The CDR3 runs 16 residues. Per the germline V gene, CDR1 is SEHNR and CDR2 is FQNEAQ (reference sequence). In nucleotides, the CDR3 is TGTGCCAGCAGCTTAGAGCTAGGCCTCGAATCCAACGAGCAGTACTTC. Residues: CASSLELGLESNEQYF.

The V gene is TRBV4-1, the J gene TRBJ1-2, with D perhaps matching TRBD1 (6 bases). The germline V gene has CDR1 MGHRA and CDR2 YSYEKL. With 1 base removed from V and 4 bases from J, the gap between germline ends came to 10 bases. CDR3 size: 14 residues. Here the CDR3 DNA reads TGCGCCAGCAGCCAAGGAGGACAGATCTATGGCTACACCTTC. Translated, it gives CASSQGGQIYGYTF.

CDR3 residues: CASRAAGYSNQPQHF. The DNA for the CDR3 is TGTGCCAGCAGAGCGGCAGGGTATAGCAATCAGCCCCAGCATTTT. This rearrangement joins TRBV6-1 to TRBJ1-5; D might be TRBD1 (5 bases). V was shortened by 6 bases and J by 0 bases, with 12 bases between the two germline ends. CDR1 MNHNS and CDR2 SASEGT come from the germline V gene. The CDR3 is 15 residues long.

The V and J genes are TRBV7-8 and TRBJ2-4; the D is unclear. The CDR3 has 13 amino acids. The V end was cut by 0 bases, the J end by 5 bases, with 5 bases between. Germline values: CDR1 SGHVS, CDR2 FQNEAQ. CDR3 residues: CASSLAQQNIQYF. The CDR3 coding sequence is TGTGCCAGCAGCTTAGCTCAGCAAAACATTCAGTACTTC.

As to this clonotype: One end of the junction does not line up with germline, which may come from a read error. The CDR3, as DNA: TGCGCCAGCAGCCTGGGACAGTACACTGAGGCTTTCTTT. Its translation: CASSLGQYTEAFF. The rearrangement joins TRBV5-1 to TRBJ1-1, with 7 bases that match TRBD1. This CDR3 region has 13 residues. The germline gives CDR1 SGHRS, CDR2 YFSETQ.

The chain combines TRBV20-1 with TRBJ2-5; 10 bases map to TRBD2. The J call is uncertain, as TRBJ2-7 better fits the DNA end. Germline V gene data show CDR1 as DFQATT and CDR2 as SNEGSKA (reference sequence). CDR3 length equals 14 residues. As DNA, the CDR3 is TGCAGTGCCAACCCCGGGACTAGCGCGCACGAGCAGTACTTC. As protein: CSANPGTSAHEQYF.

The sample holds a few counts of this clonotype. The chain recombines TRBV9 with TRBJ2-7, with D maybe TRBD2 (6 bases). Germline assignment: CDR1 SGDLS and CDR2 YYNGEE. The CDR3 is 14 residues long. The V end lost 3 bases, the J end lost 0 bases, and 10 bases lay between the germline ends. The CDR3 region is CASSAGDFSYEQYF. For the CDR3, the DNA is TGTGCCAGCAGCGCGGGGGACTTCTCCTACGAGCAGTACTTC.

The chain couples TRBV7-2 to TRBJ2-5, with a tentative D call TRBD1 (5 bases). The CDR3 extends over 15 amino acids. V was trimmed by 0 bases and J by 2 bases, leaving 10 bases between them. Looked up from germline, CDR1 is SGHTA and CDR2 is FQGNSA. CDR3 sequence: CASSLARGHQETQYF. CDR3 bases: TGTGCCAGCAGCTTAGCGCGCGGACATCAAGAGACCCAGTACTTC.

The J gene is TRBJ1-2, the V gene TRBV4-1, with unresolved D. Trimming left V 6 bases short and J 4 bases short, with 9 bases between. CDR1 is MGHRA and CDR2 is YSYEKL in the germline V gene. This CDR3 has 12 residues. CDR3: CASSRYGYGYTF. In DNA, the CDR3 is TGCGCCAGCAGTCGCTATGGCTATGGCTACACCTTC.

The chain couples TRBV6-1 to TRBJ2-4; a possible D gene is TRBD1 (7 bases). Trimming shortened V by 3 bases and J by 0 bases, and 18 bases separated the two germline ends. The CDR3 loop spans 18 amino acids. Germline V gene data show CDR1 as MNHNS and CDR2 as SASEGT. CDR3 sequence (DNA): TGTGCCAGCAGTGAGCGGGACAGCGGTTTTCTAGCCAAAAACATTCAGTACTTC. Protein product: CASSERDSGFLAKNIQYF.

The rearrangement uses TRBV3-1 and TRBJ2-7; unclear D gene. CDR1 and CDR2 from the germline V gene are LGHDT and YNNKEL (reference sequence). The CDR3 sequence is 15 residues long. Trimming removed 4 bases from V and 1 base from J, with 14 bases in between. The CDR3 DNA sequence: TGTGCCAGCAGCCGGACGGAGTTAAGGTCCTACGAGCAGTACTTC. This codes for CASSRTELRSYEQYF.

The gene calls are TRBV6-1 and TRBJ1-2; D perhaps matches TRBD1 (5 bases). Germline V CDR1 and CDR2: MNHNS, SASEGT. The CDR3 runs 13 residues. Trimming left V 5 bases short and J 1 base short, with 8 bases between. CDR3 residues: CASSPGHNYGYTF. CDR3 DNA sequence: TGTGCCAGCAGTCCCGGACATAACTATGGCTACACCTTC.